This T cell receptor (beta chain) was recovered during a study of shared clonotypes between healthy human individuals. Turning to the study itself: The people who gave samples were a couple of women and a few men aged 18 to 49.

Assay: immunoSEQ multiplex PCR; the TCRdb copy retains only in-frame clones and omits some. Altogether approximately 2.3 million clones are present, over 90% being singletons, with the ten largest covering 0.39%. This TCR came from a man aged 18 to 29 in good health. Some clones in this sample may be carry-over from other donors' samples. Sequencing used naive CD4+ T cells from PBMCs. Subset here: CD45RA+ positively selected.

The CDR3 spells CSVDVGETQYF. DNA for the CDR3: TGCAGCGTTGACGTGGGAGAGACCCAGTACTTC. The V and J genes are TRBV29-1 and TRBJ2-5; D call uncertain. V dropped 3 bases and J dropped 4 bases, with 6 bases sitting between them. Germline V lookup: CDR1 SQVTM, CDR2 ANQGSEA. The CDR3 covers 11 residues.